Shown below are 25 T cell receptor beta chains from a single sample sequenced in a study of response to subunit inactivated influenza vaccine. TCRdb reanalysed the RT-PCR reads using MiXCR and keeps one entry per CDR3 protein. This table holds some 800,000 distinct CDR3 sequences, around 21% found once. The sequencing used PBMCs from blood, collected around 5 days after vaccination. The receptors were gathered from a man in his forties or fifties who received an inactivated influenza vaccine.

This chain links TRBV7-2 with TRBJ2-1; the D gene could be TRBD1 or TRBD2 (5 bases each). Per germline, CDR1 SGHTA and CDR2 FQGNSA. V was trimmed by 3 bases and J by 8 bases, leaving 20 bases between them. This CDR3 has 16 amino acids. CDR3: CASSFEGPPGLDEQFF. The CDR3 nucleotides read TGTGCCAGCAGCTTCGAGGGGCCCCCAGGGTTGGATGAGCAGTTCTTC.

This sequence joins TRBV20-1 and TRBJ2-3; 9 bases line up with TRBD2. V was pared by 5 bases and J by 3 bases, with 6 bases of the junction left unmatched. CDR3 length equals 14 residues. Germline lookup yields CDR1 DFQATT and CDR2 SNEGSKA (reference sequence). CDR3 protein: CSASAGGPTDTQYF. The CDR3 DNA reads TGCAGTGCTTCGGCGGGGGGGCCGACAGATACGCAGTATTTT.

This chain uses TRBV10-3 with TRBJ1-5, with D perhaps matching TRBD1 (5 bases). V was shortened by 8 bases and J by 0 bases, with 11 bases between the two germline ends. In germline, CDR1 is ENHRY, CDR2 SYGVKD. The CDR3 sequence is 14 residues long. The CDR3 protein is CAISGGNSNQPQHF. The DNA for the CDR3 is TGTGCCATCTCCGGGGGGAATAGCAATCAGCCCCAGCATTTT.

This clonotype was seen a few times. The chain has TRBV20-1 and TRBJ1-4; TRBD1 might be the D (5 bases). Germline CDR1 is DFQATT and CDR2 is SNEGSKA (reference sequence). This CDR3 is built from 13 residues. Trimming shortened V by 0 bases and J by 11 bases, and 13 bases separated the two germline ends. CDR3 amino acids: CSARDRGGWKLFF. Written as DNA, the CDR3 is TGCAGTGCTAGAGACCGTGGGGGGTGGAAACTGTTTTTT.

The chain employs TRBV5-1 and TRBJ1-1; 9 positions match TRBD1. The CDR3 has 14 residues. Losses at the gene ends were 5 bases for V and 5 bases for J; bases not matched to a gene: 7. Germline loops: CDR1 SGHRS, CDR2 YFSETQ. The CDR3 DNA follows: TGCGCCAGCAGAGCACAGGGGGCAGGGACTGAAGCTTTCTTT. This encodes CASRAQGAGTEAFF.

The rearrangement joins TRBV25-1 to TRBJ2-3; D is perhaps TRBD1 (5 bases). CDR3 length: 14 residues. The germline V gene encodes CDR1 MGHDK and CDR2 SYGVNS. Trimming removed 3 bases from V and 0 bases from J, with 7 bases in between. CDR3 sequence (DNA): TGTGCCAGCAGTGACAGGGCTAGCACAGATACGCAGTATTTT. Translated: CASSDRASTDTQYF. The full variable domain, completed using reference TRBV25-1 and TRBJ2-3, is EADIYQTPRYLVIGTGKKITLECSQTMGHDKMYWYQQDPGMELHLIHYSYGVNSTEKGDLSSESTVSRIRTEHFPLTLESARPSHTSQYLCASSDRASTDTQYFGPGTRLTVL.

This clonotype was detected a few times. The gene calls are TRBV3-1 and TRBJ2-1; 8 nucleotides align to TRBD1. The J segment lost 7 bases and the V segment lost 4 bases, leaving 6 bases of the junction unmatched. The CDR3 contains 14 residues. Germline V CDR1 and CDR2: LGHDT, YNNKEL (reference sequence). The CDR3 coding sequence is TGTGCCAGCAGCCTCCGGACAGGGTGGAATGAGCAGTTCTTC. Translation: CASSLRTGWNEQFF.

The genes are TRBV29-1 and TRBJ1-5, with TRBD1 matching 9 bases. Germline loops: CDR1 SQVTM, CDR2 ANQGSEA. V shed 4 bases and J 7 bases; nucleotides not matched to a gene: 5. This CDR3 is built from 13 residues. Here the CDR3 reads CSVGGTGKQPQHF. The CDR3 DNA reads TGCAGCGTTGGTGGGACAGGGAAACAGCCCCAGCATTTT.

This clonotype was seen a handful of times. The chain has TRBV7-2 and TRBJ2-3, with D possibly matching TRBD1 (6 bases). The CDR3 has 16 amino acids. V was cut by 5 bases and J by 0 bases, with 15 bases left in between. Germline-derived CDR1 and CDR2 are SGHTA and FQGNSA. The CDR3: CASSRYWTASTDTQYF. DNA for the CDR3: TGTGCCAGCAGCCGCTACTGGACAGCCAGCACAGATACGCAGTATTTT. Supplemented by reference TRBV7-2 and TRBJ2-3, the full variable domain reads GAGVSQSPSNKVTEKGKDVELRCDPISGHTALYWYRQSLGQGLEFLIYFQGNSAPDKSGLPSDRFSAERTGGSVSTLTIQRTQQEDSAVYLCASSRYWTASTDTQYFGPGTRLTVL.

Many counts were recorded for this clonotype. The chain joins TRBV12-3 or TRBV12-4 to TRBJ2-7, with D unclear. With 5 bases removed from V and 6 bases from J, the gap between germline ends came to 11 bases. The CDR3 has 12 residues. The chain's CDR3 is CASSPEFSEQYF. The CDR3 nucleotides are TGTGCCAGCAGTCCCGAATTTAGCGAGCAGTACTTC.

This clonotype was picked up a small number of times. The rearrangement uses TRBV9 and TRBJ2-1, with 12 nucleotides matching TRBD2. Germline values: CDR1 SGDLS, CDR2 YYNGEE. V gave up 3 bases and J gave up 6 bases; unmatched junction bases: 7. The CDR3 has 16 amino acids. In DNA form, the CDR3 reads TGTGCCAGCAGCGCCTCACTAGCGGGAGGACGCAATGAGCAGTTCTTC. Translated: CASSASLAGGRNEQFF.

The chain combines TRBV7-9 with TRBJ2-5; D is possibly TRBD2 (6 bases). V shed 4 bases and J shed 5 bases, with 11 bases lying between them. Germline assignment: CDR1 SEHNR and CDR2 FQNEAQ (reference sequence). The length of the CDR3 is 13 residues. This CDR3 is CASSWDWRETQYF. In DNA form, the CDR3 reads TGTGCCAGCAGCTGGGACTGGAGGGAGACCCAGTACTTC.

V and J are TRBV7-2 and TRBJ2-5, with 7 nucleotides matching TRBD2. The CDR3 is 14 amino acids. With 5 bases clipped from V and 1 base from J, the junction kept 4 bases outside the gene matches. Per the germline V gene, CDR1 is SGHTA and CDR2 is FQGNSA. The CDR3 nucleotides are TGTGCCAGCAGCGGGGAGCGGGGCCAAGAGACCCAGTACTTC. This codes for CASSGERGQETQYF.

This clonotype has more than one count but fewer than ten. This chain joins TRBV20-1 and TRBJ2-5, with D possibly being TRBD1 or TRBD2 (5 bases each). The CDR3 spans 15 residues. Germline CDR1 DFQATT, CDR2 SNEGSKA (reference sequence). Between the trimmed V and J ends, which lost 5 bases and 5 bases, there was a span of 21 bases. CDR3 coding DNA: TGCAGTGCTGAAAACCCGGGACCGGGGATGGAGACCCAGTACTTC. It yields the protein CSAENPGPGMETQYF.

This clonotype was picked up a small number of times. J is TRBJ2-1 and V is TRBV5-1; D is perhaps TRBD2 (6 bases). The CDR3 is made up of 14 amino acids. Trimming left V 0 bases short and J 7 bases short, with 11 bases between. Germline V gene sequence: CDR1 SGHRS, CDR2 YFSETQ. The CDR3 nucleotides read TGCGCCAGCAGCTTGGACGGGAGTGTTAATGAGCAGTTCTTC. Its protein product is CASSLDGSVNEQFF.

The CDR3: CASRVVGAPSYNEQFF. CDR3 bases: TGTGCCAGCAGAGTAGTGGGGGCCCCCTCCTACAATGAGCAGTTCTTC. This sequence joins TRBV7-2 and TRBJ2-1; a weak D match, TRBD1 (6 bases). With 6 bases removed from V and 0 bases from J, the gap between germline ends came to 15 bases. This CDR3 spans 16 amino acids. CDR1 is SGHTA, CDR2 FQGNSA, per germline.

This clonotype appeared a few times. The CDR3 DNA follows: TGTGCCAGCAGCTTACCGCGGGGACTAGCGGGAGGGTTCTCCTACGAGCAGTACTTC. It codes for CASSLPRGLAGGFSYEQYF. The V and J genes are TRBV11-1 and TRBJ2-7, with 16 bases identical to TRBD2. The CDR3 runs 19 residues. CDR1 is SGHAT, CDR2 FQDESV, per germline (reference sequence). V dropped 2 bases and J dropped 0; count of bases not matched to a gene: 7.

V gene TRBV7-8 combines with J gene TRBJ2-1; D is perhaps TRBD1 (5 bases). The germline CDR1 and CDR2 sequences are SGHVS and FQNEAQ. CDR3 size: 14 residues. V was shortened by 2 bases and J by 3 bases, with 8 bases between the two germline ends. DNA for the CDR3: TGTGCCAGCAGCTTACGCAGGGACTACAATGAGCAGTTCTTC. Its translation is CASSLRRDYNEQFF.

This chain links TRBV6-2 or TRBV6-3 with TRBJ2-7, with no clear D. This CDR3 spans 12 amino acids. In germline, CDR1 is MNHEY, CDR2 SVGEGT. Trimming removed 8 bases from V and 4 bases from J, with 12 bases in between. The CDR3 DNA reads TGTGCCAGCGGCCTCCGAAATTACGAGCAGTACTTC. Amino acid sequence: CASGLRNYEQYF.

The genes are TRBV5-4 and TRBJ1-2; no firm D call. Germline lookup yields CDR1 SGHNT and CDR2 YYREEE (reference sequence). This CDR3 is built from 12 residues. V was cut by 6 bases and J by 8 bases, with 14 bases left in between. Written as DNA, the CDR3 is TGTGCCAGCACCAAGGGTAGGAGCGGCTACACCTTC. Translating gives CASTKGRSGYTF.

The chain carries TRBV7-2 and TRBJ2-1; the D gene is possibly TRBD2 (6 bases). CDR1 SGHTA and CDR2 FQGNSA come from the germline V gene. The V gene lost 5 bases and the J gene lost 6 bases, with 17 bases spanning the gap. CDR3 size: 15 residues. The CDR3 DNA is TGTGCCAGCAGCCCGGCACTAGCCTACACCAATGAGCAGTTCTTC. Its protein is CASSPALAYTNEQFF. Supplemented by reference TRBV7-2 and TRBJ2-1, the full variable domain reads GAGVSQSPSNKVTEKGKDVELRCDPISGHTALYWYRQSLGQGLEFLIYFQGNSAPDKSGLPSDRFSAERTGGSVSTLTIQRTQQEDSAVYLCASSPALAYTNEQFFGPGTRLTVL.

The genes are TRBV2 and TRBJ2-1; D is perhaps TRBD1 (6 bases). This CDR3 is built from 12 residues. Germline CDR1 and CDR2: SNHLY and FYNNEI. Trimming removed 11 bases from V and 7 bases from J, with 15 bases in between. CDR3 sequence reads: CAPRQAPNEQFF. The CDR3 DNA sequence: TGTGCCCCGAGACAGGCTCCAAATGAGCAGTTCTTC.

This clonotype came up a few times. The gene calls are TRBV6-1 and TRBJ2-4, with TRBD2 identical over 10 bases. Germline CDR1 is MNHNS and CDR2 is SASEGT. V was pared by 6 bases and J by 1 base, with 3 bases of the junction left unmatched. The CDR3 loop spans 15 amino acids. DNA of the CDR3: TGTGCCAGCAGACCTAGCGGGAGCGCCAAAAACATTCAGTACTTC. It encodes CASRPSGSAKNIQYF.

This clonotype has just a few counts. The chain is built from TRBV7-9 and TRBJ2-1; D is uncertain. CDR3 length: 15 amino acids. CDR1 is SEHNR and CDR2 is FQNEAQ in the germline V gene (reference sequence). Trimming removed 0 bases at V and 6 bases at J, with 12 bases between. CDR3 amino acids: CASSLAALVGNEQFF. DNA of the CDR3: TGTGCCAGCAGCTTAGCGGCGCTGGTGGGCAATGAGCAGTTCTTC.

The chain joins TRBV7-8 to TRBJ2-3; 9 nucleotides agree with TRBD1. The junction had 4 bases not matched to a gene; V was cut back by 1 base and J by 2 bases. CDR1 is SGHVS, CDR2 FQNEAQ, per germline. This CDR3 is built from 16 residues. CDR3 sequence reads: CASSLDRGRATDTQYF. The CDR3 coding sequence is TGTGCCAGCAGCTTAGACAGGGGGCGGGCCACAGATACGCAGTATTTT. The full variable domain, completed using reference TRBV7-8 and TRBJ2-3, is GAGVSQSPRYKVAKRGQDVALRCDPISGHVSLFWYQQALGQGPEFLTYFQNEAQLDKSGLPSDRFFAERPEGSVSTLKIQRTQQEDSAVYLCASSLDRGRATDTQYFGPGTRLTVL.